Listed below are T cell receptor beta chains from one sample, sequenced in a study of blood T cell repertoires in COVID-19. Assay: immunoSEQ multiplex PCR; the TCRdb copy retains only in-frame clones and omits some. The profile shows about 68,000 clones, 84% of them singletons. Specimen: peripheral blood. The receptors were gathered from a man between 50 and 59 years old with active COVID-19. Both conserved end residues are part of each CDR3. D genes are given only for firm matches. Size tells how often a clone was seen (once, few, many) or the class of an expanded clone, and some rows leave it out.

clone_size,j_call,v_call,d_call,cdr3_aa
.,TRBJ2-1,TRBV10-3,TRBD1,CAIWTGGAGNEQFF
.,TRBJ2-2,TRBV5-4,.,CASSFGGTSTGELFF
.,TRBJ2-7,TRBV18,.,CASSPSDTREQYF
few,TRBJ2-7,TRBV3-1/TRBV3-2,TRBD2,CASSHLAAEQYF
.,TRBJ1-2,TRBV2,TRBD1,CASSGTGPYGYTF
.,TRBJ2-5,TRBV5-6,TRBD2,CASSTGLAEETQYF
.,TRBJ2-4,TRBV7-9,.,CASSLRTTGGSKNIQYF
.,TRBJ2-4,TRBV3-1/TRBV3-2,TRBD2,CASSLGLAGGQDQYF
.,TRBJ2-2,TRBV9,.,CASSVGGQKGGELFF
.,TRBJ1-5,TRBV18,.,CASSLHRTGAYSNQPQHF
few,TRBJ2-5,TRBV7-9,TRBD2,CASSLYRGLAGQETQYF
once,TRBJ2-1,TRBV18,TRBD1,CASSLLQGKDEQFF
.,TRBJ2-1,TRBV11-3,TRBD1,CASSLGQGNEQFF
.,TRBJ2-5,TRBV6-1,TRBD2,CASSPGAGGYETQYF
.,TRBJ2-3,TRBV6-2/TRBV6-3,.,CASSYSRVTDTQYF
.,TRBJ1-2,TRBV19,.,CASSTLVQGSYGYTF
.,TRBJ2-7,TRBV20-1,.,CSASSPKDLSRGYEQYF
few,TRBJ2-6,TRBV7-9,.,CASLGDRESGANVLTF
.,TRBJ1-3,TRBV13,.,CASSLTVLSSGNTIYF
.,TRBJ2-1,TRBV27,TRBD2,CASSLGSGVYNEQFF
.,TRBJ2-5,TRBV7-2,.,CASSLALGRVQETQYF
once,TRBJ2-1,TRBV7-6,.,CASSLGVQGFYNEQFF
.,TRBJ1-2,TRBV2,.,CASMDGSGYTF
.,TRBJ1-1,TRBV5-4,.,CASSLSSGMNTEAFF
.,TRBJ2-7,TRBV7-8,TRBD2,CASSLLAGGREQYF
.,TRBJ2-2,TRBV30,.,CAWSGQNTGELFF
.,TRBJ2-7,TRBV7-9,TRBD1,CASSPGGQGYEQYF
few,TRBJ1-5,TRBV2,.,CASVPDINQPQHF
.,TRBJ2-1,TRBV5-4,TRBD2,CASSFPGLAGGDEQFF
.,TRBJ1-2,TRBV13,.,CASSLPQGGYTF
once,TRBJ2-3,TRBV21-1,.,CASSKVKGVGDTQYF
.,TRBJ1-1,TRBV30,.,CAFNTGRDTEAFF
once,TRBJ1-1,TRBV15,TRBD1,CATSSHRDRDTEAFF
.,TRBJ2-7,TRBV19,TRBD1,CASNSGQGYEQYF
.,TRBJ1-2,TRBV6-5,TRBD1,CASSSGQGGNYGYTF
.,TRBJ2-7,TRBV6-6,TRBD1,CASISDRGYYEQYF
.,TRBJ1-2,TRBV30,.,CAWSTGTSWGYGYTF
.,TRBJ1-1,TRBV6-5,.,CASRKLPGWNTEAFF
.,TRBJ2-5,TRBV5-4,.,CASSPREKETQYF
.,TRBJ1-1,TRBV10-2,.,CASSESGGAEAFF
.,TRBJ1-1,TRBV6-5,.,CASSWAQGTEAFF
.,TRBJ2-7,TRBV5-1,TRBD1,CASSLPGQGMVEQYF